This T cell receptor (beta chain) appears in the sequencing data of a study of control samples from healthy donors and cancer patients (dated by TCRdb to about 2020). The CDR3 numbers 18 residues from cysteine through phenylalanine. The DNA shown is the 54-base CDR3, in frame from base 1. Trimming costs V 1 base and J 2 bases, and their ends lie 20 bases apart. CDR1 SGHAT and CDR2 FQNNGV were looked up in the germline V gene. The library was prepared using the immunoSEQ multiplex PCR assay. Drawn from immuneACCESS, this table holds only the in-frame rearrangements with V and J called that TCRdb kept. Clones are partly lost; checked studies trace under half to an unresolved V gene and leave the rest unexplained. The sample table contains about 120,000 clones; only one count was recorded for approximately 92% of them. The ten largest clones add up to 0.58% of the sample. Concerning this clone: Its antigen remains undetermined. Per-base quality was not reported, and no clone a single base away is much larger than it.

Material for sequencing was PBMCs. The receptor was derived from a man at least 80 years old with head and neck cancer. The receptor chain draws on TRBV11-2 and TRBJ2-5; TRBD1 could be the D gene, as 6 bases match. The CDR3 sequence is CASSLGQAHASVQETQYF. The nucleotides read TGTGCCAGCAGCTTAGGACAGGCGCATGCATCGGTACAAGAGACCCAGTACTTC.